The 5 T cell receptor beta chains presented below share a single source sample, sequenced in a study of beta chain features in type 1 diabetes. The whole isolated RNA underwent reverse transcription, so sequencing captured expressed TCRB transcripts. Produced via immunoSEQ multiplex PCR; TCRdb's table is partial and in-frame only. Found here are 500,000 to 700,000 clones, roughly 16% of them singletons; the top ten hold approximately 0.093%. Sequences were obtained from naive CD4+ T cells from blood. All receptors come from a man aged 18 to 35 in good health.

This rearrangement joins TRBV4-2 to TRBJ1-4; 7 nucleotides match TRBD1. The CDR3 loop spans 15 amino acids. Germline CDR1 reads LGHNA; CDR2 reads YNFKEQ. V shed 2 bases and J 3 bases; nucleotides not matched to a gene: 3. CDR3 DNA sequence: TGTGCCAGCAGCCAACAGACAGGGTCTAATGAAAAACTGTTTTTT. As protein: CASSQQTGSNEKLFF.

The V call is TRBV6-6, the J call TRBJ1-1, with 7 bases fitting TRBD1. CDR1 and CDR2 from the germline V gene are MNHNY and SVGAGI (reference sequence). The junction had 9 bases not matched to a gene; V was cut back by 5 bases and J by 0 bases. The CDR3 has 16 amino acids. The CDR3 region has the DNA TGTGCCAGCAGTCCGACCCGACAGGGATTGAACACTGAAGCTTTCTTT. This translates into CASSPTRQGLNTEAFF.

This clone was seen a few times. The rearrangement uses TRBV9 and TRBJ2-3; 13 bases map to TRBD2. V lost 2 bases to trimming and J lost 9 bases; unmatched junction nucleotides: 9. Looked up from germline, CDR1 is SGDLS and CDR2 is YYNGEE. This CDR3 is built from 16 residues. CDR3 nucleotides: TGTGCCAGCAGCGTGGGACTAGCGGGACCACCAGGGACGCAGTATTTT. Its translation is CASSVGLAGPPGTQYF.

This clone has only a few counts. The rearrangement joins TRBV7-3 to TRBJ2-1, with 9 bases identical to TRBD2. Germline V gene data show CDR1 as SGHTA and CDR2 as FQGTGA. The CDR3 extends over 18 amino acids. Unmatched junction bases numbered 12, after V lost 3 bases and J lost 3 bases. This CDR3 is CASSFRAGSGGYYNEQFF. DNA of the CDR3: TGTGCCAGCAGCTTTCGCGCGGGAAGCGGGGGGTACTACAATGAGCAGTTCTTC.

V gene TRBV19 combines with J gene TRBJ1-2; unclear D gene. This CDR3 has 11 residues. V lost 5 bases and J 4 bases, leaving 5 bases between the germline ends. Germline assignment: CDR1 LNHDA and CDR2 SQIVND (reference sequence). The CDR3 protein is CASSRLYGYTF. CDR3 nucleotides: TGTGCCAGTAGTCGACTCTATGGCTACACCTTC.